The sequence of this T cell receptor (beta chain) was determined in a study of blood T cell repertoires in COVID-19. Looking at the study overall: Sites across the United States, Italy and Spain contributed samples from acute and convalescent COVID-19. The cDNA or gDNA used as material had been derived from T cells, B-cell-depleted T cells, or PBMCs.

In the source study's methods: Estimation of nucleated cell counts was performed using reference gene primer amplification. Profiled with immunoSEQ multiplex PCR; TCRdb holds only in-frame clones, not every one. V, J and clone size derive from that table, while D and trimming were established from the DNA sequence. The table shows about 240,000 clones, with around four fifths occurring only once. This TCR came from a woman in her sixties or seventies with active or convalescent COVID-19. What was sequenced was peripheral blood.

The CDR3 protein is CASSEALREGTQFF. In DNA, the CDR3 is TGTGCCAGCAGTGAAGCGCTTCGGGAGGGGACCCAGTTCTTC. V usage is TRBV2 and J usage is TRBJ2-1; 8 bases line up with TRBD2. Trimming cost V 0 bases and J 13 bases; bases outside gene matches: 8. Germline assignment: CDR1 SNHLY and CDR2 FYNNEI. The CDR3 sequence is 14 residues long.